This passage covers 9 T cell receptor beta chains from one sample sequenced in a study of T cell repertoires in ileal Crohn's disease. Time point of the sample: inflamed ileum from the surgical specimen. Profiling relied on immunoSEQ multiplex PCR, and the TCRdb table lists in-frame clones only, not all of them. The data hold roughly 6,600 clones, with about four fifths observed a single time. Sample: ileal tissue. These TCRs come from an adult with Crohn's disease.

This chain links TRBV5-4 with TRBJ2-3; 8 nucleotides match TRBD2. The germline CDR1 and CDR2 sequences are SGHNT and YYREEE (reference sequence). The CDR3 is 15 amino acids. V gave up 1 base and J gave up 2 bases; unmatched junction bases: 3. The CDR3 DNA reads TGTGCCAGCAGCTTGAGCGGGGGTCCCACAGATACGCAGTATTTT. It translates to CASSLSGGPTDTQYF.

The chain is built from TRBV19 and TRBJ1-2, with TRBD1 identical over 7 bases. The CDR3 covers 15 residues. Germline V CDR1 and CDR2: LNHDA, SQIVND (reference sequence). V was clipped by 3 bases and J by 6 bases; unmatched bases: 10. In DNA, the CDR3 is TGTGCCAGTAGTATCCGAGGACAGGATTTAAATGGCTACACCTTC. Protein: CASSIRGQDLNGYTF.

The genes are TRBV30 and TRBJ1-1, with 9 bases fitting TRBD1. Trimming cost V 4 bases and J 1 base; bases outside gene matches: 16. The CDR3 is made up of 18 amino acids. Germline CDR1 GTSNPN, CDR2 SVGIG (reference sequence). DNA for the CDR3: TGTGCCTGGACCGGACCCGGAAGGACAGGGGCACGGAACACTGAAGCTTTCTTT. Protein product: CAWTGPGRTGARNTEAFF.

The chain couples TRBV15 to TRBJ2-7; the match to TRBD2 covers 7 bases. The germline CDR1 and CDR2 sequences are LNHNV and YYDKDF (reference sequence). The CDR3 loop spans 16 amino acids. V lost 1 base and J lost 2; bases outside the gene matches: 8. CDR3 nucleotide sequence: TGTGCCACCAGCAGAGGGGGAGGGGACGGTACCTACGAGCAGTACTTC. Translated, it gives CATSRGGGDGTYEQYF. The variable domain in full, with the rest retrieved from reference TRBV15 and TRBJ2-7, is DAMVIQNPRYQVTQFGKPVTLSCSQTLNHNVMYWYQQKSSQAPKLLFHYYDKDFNNEADTPDNFQSRRPNTSFCFLDIRSPGLGDTAMYLCATSRGGGDGTYEQYFGPGTRLTVT.

This clone was picked up one time. This chain's CDR3 is CATSTDSGGAVVVQYF. CDR3 bases: TGTGCCACCAGCACAGATAGCGGGGGGGCCGTAGTTGTGCAGTATTTT. V usage is TRBV15 and J usage is TRBJ2-3; TRBD2 aligns across 11 bases. With V trimmed by 4 bases and J by 11 bases, 14 bases remained unmatched. The germline gives CDR1 LNHNV, CDR2 YYDKDF (reference sequence). The CDR3 is made up of 16 amino acids. The entire variable domain, with the rest obtained from reference TRBV15 and TRBJ2-3, is as follows: DAMVIQNPRYQVTQFGKPVTLSCSQTLNHNVMYWYQQKSSQAPKLLFHYYDKDFNNEADTPDNFQSRRPNTSFCFLDIRSPGLGDTAMYLCATSTDSGGAVVVQYFGPGTRLTVL.

V and J are TRBV6-6 and TRBJ1-4; D is perhaps TRBD1 (5 bases). The CDR3 length is 14 residues. The V end was cut by 8 bases, the J end by 3 bases, with 13 bases between. CDR1 and CDR2 from the germline V gene are MNHNY and SVGAGI (reference sequence). In nucleotides, the CDR3 is TGTGCCAGCCTCCCCAGGGCAGCTAATGAAAAACTGTTTTTT. Translated: CASLPRAANEKLFF.

The chain links TRBV7-2 to TRBJ2-5; D uncertain. Germline V CDR1 and CDR2: SGHTA, FQGNSA. Trimming left V 7 bases short and J 5 bases short, with 17 bases between. CDR3 length: 14 residues. The CDR3 sequence is CASTPRWGRETQYF. The CDR3 DNA is TGTGCCAGCACCCCCCGGTGGGGTCGGGAGACCCAGTACTTC.

This sequence joins TRBV19 and TRBJ2-3; possible D gene TRBD2, 5 bases. Germline-derived CDR1 and CDR2 are LNHDA and SQIVND (reference sequence). The V gene lost 5 bases and the J gene lost 2 bases, with 17 bases spanning the gap. CDR3 length equals 16 residues. CDR3 in amino acids: CASSDSDDAYTDTQYF. The DNA of the CDR3 is TGTGCCAGTAGTGATAGCGACGACGCCTACACAGATACGCAGTATTTT.

The chain employs TRBV6-5 and TRBJ2-3; 9 bases are shared with TRBD1. With 0 bases clipped from V and 5 bases from J, the junction kept 3 bases outside the gene matches. Germline loops: CDR1 MNHEY, CDR2 SVGAGI. This CDR3 comprises 15 residues. The DNA for the CDR3 is TGTGCCAGCAGTTACTCGCGGGACAGGGTAGATACGCAGTATTTT. Translating it yields CASSYSRDRVDTQYF.